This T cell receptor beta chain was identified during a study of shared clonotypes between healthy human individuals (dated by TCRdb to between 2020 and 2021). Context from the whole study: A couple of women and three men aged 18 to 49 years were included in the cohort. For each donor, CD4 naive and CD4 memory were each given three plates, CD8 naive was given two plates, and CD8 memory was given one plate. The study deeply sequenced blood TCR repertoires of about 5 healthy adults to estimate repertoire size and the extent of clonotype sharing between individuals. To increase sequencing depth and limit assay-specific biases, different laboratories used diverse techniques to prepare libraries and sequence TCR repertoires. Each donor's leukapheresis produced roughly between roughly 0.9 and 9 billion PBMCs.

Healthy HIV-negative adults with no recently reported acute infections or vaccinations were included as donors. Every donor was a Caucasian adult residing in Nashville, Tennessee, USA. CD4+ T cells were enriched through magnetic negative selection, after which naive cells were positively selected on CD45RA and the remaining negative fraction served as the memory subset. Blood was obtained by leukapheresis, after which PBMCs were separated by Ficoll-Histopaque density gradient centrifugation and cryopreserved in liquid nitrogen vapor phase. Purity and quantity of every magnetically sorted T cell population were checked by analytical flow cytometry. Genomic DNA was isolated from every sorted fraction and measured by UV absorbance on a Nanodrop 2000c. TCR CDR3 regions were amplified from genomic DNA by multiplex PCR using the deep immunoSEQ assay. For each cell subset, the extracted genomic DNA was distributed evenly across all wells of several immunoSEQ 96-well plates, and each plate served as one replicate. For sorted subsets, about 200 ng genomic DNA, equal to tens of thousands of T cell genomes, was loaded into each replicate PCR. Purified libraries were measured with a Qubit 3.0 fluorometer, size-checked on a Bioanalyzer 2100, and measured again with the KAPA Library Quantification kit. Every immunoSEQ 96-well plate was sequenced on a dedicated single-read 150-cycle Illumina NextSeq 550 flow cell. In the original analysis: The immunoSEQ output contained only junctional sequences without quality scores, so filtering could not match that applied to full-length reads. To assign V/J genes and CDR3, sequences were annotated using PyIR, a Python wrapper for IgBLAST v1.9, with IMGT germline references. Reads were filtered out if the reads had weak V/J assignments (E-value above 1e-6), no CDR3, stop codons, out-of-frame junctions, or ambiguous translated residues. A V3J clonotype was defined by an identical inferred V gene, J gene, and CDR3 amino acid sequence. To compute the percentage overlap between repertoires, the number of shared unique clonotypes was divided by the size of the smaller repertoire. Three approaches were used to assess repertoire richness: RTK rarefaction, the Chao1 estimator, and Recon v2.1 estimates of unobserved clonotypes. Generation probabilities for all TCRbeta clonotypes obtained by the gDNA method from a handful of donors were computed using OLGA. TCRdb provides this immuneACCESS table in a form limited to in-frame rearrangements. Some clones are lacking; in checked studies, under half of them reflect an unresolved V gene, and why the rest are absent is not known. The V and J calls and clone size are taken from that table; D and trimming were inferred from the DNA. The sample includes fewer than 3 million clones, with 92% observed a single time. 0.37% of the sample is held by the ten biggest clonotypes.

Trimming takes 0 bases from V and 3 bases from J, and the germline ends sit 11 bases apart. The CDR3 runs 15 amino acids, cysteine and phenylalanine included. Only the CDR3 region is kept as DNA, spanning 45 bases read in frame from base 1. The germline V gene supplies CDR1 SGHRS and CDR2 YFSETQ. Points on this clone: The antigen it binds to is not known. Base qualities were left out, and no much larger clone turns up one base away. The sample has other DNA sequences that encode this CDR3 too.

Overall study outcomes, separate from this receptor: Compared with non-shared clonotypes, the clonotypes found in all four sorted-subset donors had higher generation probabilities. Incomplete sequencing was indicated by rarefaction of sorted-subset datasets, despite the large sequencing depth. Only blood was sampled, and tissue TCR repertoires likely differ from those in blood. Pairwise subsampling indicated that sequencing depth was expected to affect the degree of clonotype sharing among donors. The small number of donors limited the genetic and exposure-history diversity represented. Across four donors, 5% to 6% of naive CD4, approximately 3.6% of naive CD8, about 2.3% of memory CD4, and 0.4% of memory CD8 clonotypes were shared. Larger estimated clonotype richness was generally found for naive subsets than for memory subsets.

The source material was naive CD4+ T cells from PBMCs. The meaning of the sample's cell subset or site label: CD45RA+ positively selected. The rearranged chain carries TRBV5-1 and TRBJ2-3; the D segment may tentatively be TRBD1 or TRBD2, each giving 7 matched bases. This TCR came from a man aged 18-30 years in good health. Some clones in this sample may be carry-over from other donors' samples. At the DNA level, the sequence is TGCGCCAGCAGCTTGGGACAGGGAGGGACAGATACGCAGTATTTT. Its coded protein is CASSLGQGGTDTQYF.